In its sample, the clone carrying this T cell receptor (beta chain) was seen a few times. Its matching antigen is unknown. The sample originates from a study of cytomegalovirus exposure and HLA in healthy donors. The germline gives CDR1 MDHEN, CDR2 SYDVKM. The V end was cut by 11 bases, the J end by 5 bases, with 13 bases between. There are 13 residues in the CDR3. Regarding the study as a whole: The tendency of first-cohort TCR clusters to co-occur in the 120 validation repertoires was the finding of a later analysis.

Repertoires were generated with immunoSEQ multiplex PCR, while TCRdb's copy carries only in-frame clones and drops some. This sample yields around 140,000 clones, of which approximately 88% are seen a single time; 4.5% belongs to the top ten. This TCR derives from a man aged 18 to 29 in good health and CMV-seropositive. Sequencing was carried out using PBMCs. This chain connects TRBV28 to TRBJ1-6, with D possibly matching TRBD1 (6 bases). CDR3 protein: CAAQGPHNSPLHF. DNA for the CDR3: TGTGCCGCACAGGGACCTCATAATTCACCCCTCCACTTT. The whole variable domain, filled in from reference TRBV28 and TRBJ1-6, reads DVKVTQSSRYLVKRTGEKVFLECVQDMDHENMFWYRQDPGLGLRLIYFSYDVKMKEKGDIPEGYSVSREKKERFSLILESASTNQTSMYLCAAQGPHNSPLHFGNGTRLTVT.